This record covers a single T cell receptor beta chain. Measured with immunoSEQ multiplex PCR; TCRdb has only the in-frame clones, and not every one. This sample has 30,000 to 45,000 clones, with around four fifths found just once. The V and J ends lost 5 bases and 0 bases respectively, with 7 bases between them. CDR3 length: 14 residues. Germline V gives CDR1 SGHAT, CDR2 FQDESV (reference sequence). This sample was taken from a study of OX40 agonist ivuxolimab in advanced cancers. The sample was CD4+ or CD8+ T cells sorted from blood, taken in a trial of the OX40 agonist ivuxolimab. The rearrangement joins TRBV11-1 to TRBJ2-2; D gene ambiguous. This clonotype originated in an adult with an advanced solid tumor such as melanoma, head and neck, liver or kidney cancer. The CDR3 DNA reads as TGTGCCAGCAGCCTTATATCGAACACCGGGGAGCTGTTTTTT. This sequence encodes CASSLISNTGELFF.